One and the same sample provided the 2 T cell receptor beta chains below, sequenced in a study of spatial heterogeneity in lung cancer. TCRdb used MiXCR to reprocess the 5' RACE reads, holding one entry per CDR3 protein. The sample has approximately 7,800 distinct CDR3 sequences, roughly 8.6% seen once. Documented time point: sample taken at primary tumor resection. The sequences come from PBMCs, collected at surgery. The receptor source for this set is a male donor with early-stage non-small cell lung cancer.

This clonotype was seen ten or more times. The J gene is TRBJ2-3, the V gene TRBV9; 9 nucleotides match TRBD2. CDR1 is SGDLS, CDR2 YYNGEE, per germline. The length of the CDR3 is 18 residues. Trimming took 4 bases from V and 3 from J; bases not matched to a gene: 15. The CDR3 spells CASSTTLAGPAFTDTQYF. CDR3 coding DNA: TGTGCCAGCAGCACCACCCTAGCGGGGCCTGCCTTTACAGATACGCAGTATTTT.

This clonotype has at least ten counts. This chain links TRBV24-1 with TRBJ2-2; tentatively, D is TRBD1 (5 bases). Germline CDR1 and CDR2: KGHDR and SFDVKD. The CDR3 length is 14 residues. Trimming cost V 9 bases and J 0 bases, with 10 bases left between them. This CDR3 reads CATGAGSNTGELFF. The CDR3, as DNA: TGTGCCACCGGGGCAGGATCGAACACCGGGGAGCTGTTTTTT.